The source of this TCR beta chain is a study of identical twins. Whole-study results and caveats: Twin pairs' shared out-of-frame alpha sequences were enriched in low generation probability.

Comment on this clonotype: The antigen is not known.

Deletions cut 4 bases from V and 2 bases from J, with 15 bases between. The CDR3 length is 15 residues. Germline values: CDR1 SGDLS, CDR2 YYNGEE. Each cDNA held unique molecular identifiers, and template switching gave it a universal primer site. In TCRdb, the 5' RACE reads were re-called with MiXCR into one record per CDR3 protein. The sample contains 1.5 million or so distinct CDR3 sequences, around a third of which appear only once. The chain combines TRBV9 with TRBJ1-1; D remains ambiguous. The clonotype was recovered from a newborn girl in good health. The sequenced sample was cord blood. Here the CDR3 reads CASSTVGSFNTEAFF. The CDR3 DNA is TGTGCCAGCAGCACGGTGGGATCTTTTAACACTGAAGCTTTCTTT.